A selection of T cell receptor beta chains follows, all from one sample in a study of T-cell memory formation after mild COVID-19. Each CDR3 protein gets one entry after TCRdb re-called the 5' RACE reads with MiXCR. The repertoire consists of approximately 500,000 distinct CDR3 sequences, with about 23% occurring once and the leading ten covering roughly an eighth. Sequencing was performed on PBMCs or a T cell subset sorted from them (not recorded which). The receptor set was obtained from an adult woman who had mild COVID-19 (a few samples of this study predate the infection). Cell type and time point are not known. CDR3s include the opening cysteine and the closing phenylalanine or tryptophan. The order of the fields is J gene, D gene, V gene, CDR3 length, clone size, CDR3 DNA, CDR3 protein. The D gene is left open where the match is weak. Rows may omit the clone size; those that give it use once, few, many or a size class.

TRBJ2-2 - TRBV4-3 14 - TGCGCCAGCAGCCCATCCTGGGGCTCCGGGGAGCTGTTTTTT CASSPSWGSGELFF
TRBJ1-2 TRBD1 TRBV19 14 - TGTGCCAGTAGTGATCGGGACAGGCCCTATGGCTACACCTTC CASSDRDRPYGYTF
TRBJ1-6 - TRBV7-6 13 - TGTGCCAGCAGCTTAGGGGTGGCTTCACCCCTCCACTTT CASSLGVASPLHF
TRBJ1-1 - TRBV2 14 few TGTGCCAGCAGGCGAAGGGTCGGAAACACTGAAGCTTTCTTT CASRRRVGNTEAFF
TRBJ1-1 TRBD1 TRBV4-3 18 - TGCGCCAGCAGCCAAGGGGAACTCGGGGACAGGGTGTACGGGGAAGCTTTCTTT CASSQGELGDRVYGEAFF
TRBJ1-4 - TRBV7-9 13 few TGTGCCAGCAGCTCGCTCCCCGATGAAAAACTGTTTTTT CASSSLPDEKLFF
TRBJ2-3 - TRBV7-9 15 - TGTGCCAGCAGCCCACCTGGGGCGCCCGCGGATACGCAGTATTTT CASSPPGAPADTQYF
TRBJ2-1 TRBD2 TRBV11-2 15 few TGTGCCAGCATCCCAGGGACTAGCGAGTACAATGAGCAGTTCTTC CASIPGTSEYNEQFF
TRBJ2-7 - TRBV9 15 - TGTGCCAGCAGCGCGGACAGCTCCCTATCCTACGAGCAGTACTTC CASSADSSLSYEQYF
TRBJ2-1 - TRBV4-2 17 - TGTGCCAGCAGCCAAAGGGACGCCCGTGATTTCGGCAATGAGCAGTTCTTC CASSQRDARDFGNEQFF
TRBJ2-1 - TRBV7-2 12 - TGTGCCAGCAGCTTATATCATAATGAGCAGTTCTTC CASSLYHNEQFF
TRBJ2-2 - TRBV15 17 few TGTGCCACCAGCAGAGATCGAACGGGGCGGATCACCGGGGAGCTGTTTTTT CATSRDRTGRITGELFF
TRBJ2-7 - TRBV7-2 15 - TGTGCCAGCAGCTTATACCGTCGTTTTCCCTACGAGCAGTACTTC CASSLYRRFPYEQYF
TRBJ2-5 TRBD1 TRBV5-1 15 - TGCGCCAGCAGCTGGGGATGGACAGGGCAAGAGACCCAGTACTTC CASSWGWTGQETQYF
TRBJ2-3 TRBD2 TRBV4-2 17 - TGTGCCAGCAGCCAAGATTGGCGCGGGAGAAGCACAGATACGCAGTATTTT CASSQDWRGRSTDTQYF
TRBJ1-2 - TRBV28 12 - TGTGCCAGCGGACGTCCCCCAGAGGGCTACACCTTC CASGRPPEGYTF
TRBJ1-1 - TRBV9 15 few TGTGCCAGCAGCGTAGAGGAGGACATGAACACTGAAGCTTTCTTT CASSVEEDMNTEAFF
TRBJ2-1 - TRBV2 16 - TGTGCCAGCAGGGAGACACAAGGGGAGTCCTACAATGAGCAGTTCTTC CASRETQGESYNEQFF
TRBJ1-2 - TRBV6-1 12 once TGTGCCAGCAGTGACATCCCCTATGGCTACACCTTC CASSDIPYGYTF
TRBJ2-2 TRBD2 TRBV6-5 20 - TGTGCCAGCAGTTACCGGGCCGGGACTAGTTTATATAGGGACACCGGGGAGCTGTTTTTT CASSYRAGTSLYRDTGELFF
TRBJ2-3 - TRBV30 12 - TGTGCCTGGAGTGACGCCAGTGGTACGCAGTATTTT CAWSDASGTQYF
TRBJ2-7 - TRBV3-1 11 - TGTGCCAGCAGCAAGACAGACGAGCAGTACTTC CASSKTDEQYF
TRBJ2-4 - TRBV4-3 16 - TGCGCCAGCAGCCAAGATAGGAGGGCAACATCGGACATTCAGTACTTC CASSQDRRATSDIQYF
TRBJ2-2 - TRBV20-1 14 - TGCAGTGCTCCCCCCCGGAGGGCGCCCGGGGAGCTGTTTTTT CSAPPRRAPGELFF
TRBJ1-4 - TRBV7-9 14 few TGTGCCAGCAGCTTAGCCGGTACAGATGAAAAACTGTTTTTT CASSLAGTDEKLFF
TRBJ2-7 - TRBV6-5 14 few TGTGCCAGCAGCCGCGCGGGCGGGAACGGCGAGCAGTACTTC CASSRAGGNGEQYF
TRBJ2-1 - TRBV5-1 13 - TGCGCCAGCAGACGGGGGGCGAGCAATGAGCAGTTCTTC CASRRGASNEQFF
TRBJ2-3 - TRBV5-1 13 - TGCGCCAGTGGGGGGGCCGGCACAGATACGCAGTATTTT CASGGAGTDTQYF
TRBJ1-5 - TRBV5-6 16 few TGTGCCAGCAGCTTGGTTAGAACAGGGAGGAAACAGCCCCAGCATTTT CASSLVRTGRKQPQHF
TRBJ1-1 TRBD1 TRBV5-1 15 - TGCGCCAGCCGAACCGGGACAGGGCGAGAGACTGAAGCTTTCTTT CASRTGTGRETEAFF